The 32 T cell receptor beta chains in this list originate from one sample, sequenced in a study of blood T cell repertoires in COVID-19. The method was immunoSEQ multiplex PCR; TCRdb's version includes in-frame clones alone and lacks a portion of them. The sample contains about 180,000 clones, around 87% of which appear only once. Sequences were obtained from peripheral blood. The source is a woman in her twenties or thirties with active or convalescent COVID-19.

J is TRBJ2-3 and V is TRBV2; 7 bases match TRBD2. J lost 4 bases, V lost 8 bases, and 12 bases had no gene match. Germline loops: CDR1 SNHLY, CDR2 FYNNEI. The CDR3 has 15 residues. CDR3 DNA sequence: TGTGCCAGCCGAGCGAGAGGGAGGGCCGCAGATACGCAGTATTTT. Its translation is CASRARGRAADTQYF.

The V gene is TRBV10-3, the J gene TRBJ2-1, with 15 bases identical to TRBD2. This CDR3 has 14 residues. Per the germline V gene, CDR1 is ENHRY and CDR2 is SYGVKD. The V gene end was trimmed by 9 bases and the J gene end by 5 bases; junction bases not matched to a gene: 2. The chain's CDR3 is CAIGLAGGDNEQFF. In nucleotides, the CDR3 is TGTGCCATAGGACTAGCGGGAGGGGACAATGAGCAGTTCTTC.

The chain has TRBV3-1 (or the pseudogene TRBV3-2) and TRBJ1-3; TRBD1 is a possible D gene (5 bases). The CDR3 has 11 amino acids. Germline V CDR1 and CDR2: LGHDT, YNNKEL (reference sequence). V lost 3 bases, J lost 10 bases, and 7 bases lay in between. CDR3 residues: CASSQGGTIYF. The DNA of the CDR3 is TGTGCCAGCAGCCAGGGGGGGACCATATATTTT.

V gene TRBV2 combines with J gene TRBJ1-1, with D possibly being TRBD1 (5 bases). V was pared by 8 bases and J by 1 base, with 17 bases between. CDR3 length: 15 amino acids. The germline V gene has CDR1 SNHLY and CDR2 FYNNEI. The CDR3 coding sequence is TGTGCCAGCCGCTCTTTGTTGACAGCGAACACTGAAGCTTTCTTT. It codes for CASRSLLTANTEAFF.

The gene calls are TRBV27 and TRBJ2-3; D is undetermined. From germline, CDR1 is MNHEY and CDR2 SMNVEV (reference sequence). CDR3 length: 14 amino acids. Trimming took off 7 bases at V and 4 bases at J, with 15 bases between the two ends. The CDR3 DNA sequence: TGTGCCAGCACGTCCAGTACGTTGGCAGATACGCAGTATTTT. Encoded protein: CASTSSTLADTQYF.

This chain connects TRBV10-3 to TRBJ2-1; 7 bases match TRBD2. Trimming took 10 bases from V and 6 from J; bases not matched to a gene: 6. This CDR3 comprises 12 residues. The germline V gene encodes CDR1 ENHRY and CDR2 SYGVKD. Written as DNA, the CDR3 is TGTGCCACCTCGTGGGGGGGCAATGAGCAGTTCTTC. Its translation: CATSWGGNEQFF.

The chain couples TRBV29-1 to TRBJ2-1; weak D call: TRBD2 (5 bases). CDR3 size: 15 residues. Germline CDR1 SQVTM, CDR2 ANQGSEA. V lost 7 bases and J lost 0, with 16 bases in between. The CDR3 DNA reads as TGCAGCGGAGTGGGGAGCCCAAGCTCCTACAATGAGCAGTTCTTC. Protein product: CSGVGSPSSYNEQFF.

The V gene is TRBV9, the J gene TRBJ2-1; D uncertain. Trimming cost V 0 bases and J 3 bases, with 13 bases left between them. CDR1 SGDLS and CDR2 YYNGEE come from the germline V gene. The CDR3 extends over 16 amino acids. The DNA for the CDR3 is TGTGCCAGCAGCGTAGCGTCTAGTAATCGCTACAATGAGCAGTTCTTC. This codes for CASSVASSNRYNEQFF.

The chain couples TRBV2 to TRBJ1-1; TRBD1 matches 7 bases. This CDR3 is built from 15 residues. Germline trimming cut 0 bases from V and 7 bases from J; bases unmatched to any gene: 8. Germline loops: CDR1 SNHLY, CDR2 FYNNEI. The CDR3 protein is CASSEAPGDSREAFF. The DNA of the CDR3 is TGTGCCAGCAGTGAAGCGCCAGGGGACAGCCGTGAAGCTTTCTTT.

The V gene is TRBV10-3, the J gene TRBJ1-1; 7 bases align to TRBD1. The CDR3 is 15 residues long. V was pared by 5 bases and J by 1 base, with 7 bases of the junction left unmatched. Germline V CDR1 and CDR2: ENHRY, SYGVKD. DNA of the CDR3: TGTGCCATCAGTCCCCAAGGGGGCGGGAACACTGAAGCTTTCTTT. Its translation: CAISPQGGGNTEAFF.

This rearrangement joins TRBV28 to TRBJ2-7; a possible D gene is TRBD2 (6 bases). With 3 bases removed from V and 2 bases from J, the gap between germline ends came to 11 bases. The CDR3 loop spans 14 amino acids. Germline lookup yields CDR1 MDHEN and CDR2 SYDVKM. The CDR3 protein is CASSFAGGTYEQYF. The CDR3 DNA is TGTGCCAGCAGTTTTGCCGGAGGGACCTACGAGCAGTACTTC.

The rearrangement joins TRBV19 to TRBJ1-5; D gene ambiguous. V lost 6 bases to trimming and J lost 0 bases, with 9 bases between them. The CDR3 is 14 amino acids. Germline values: CDR1 LNHDA, CDR2 SQIVND (reference sequence). The CDR3 region is CASSPQVSNQPQHF. CDR3 sequence (DNA): TGTGCCAGTAGCCCCCAGGTTAGCAATCAGCCCCAGCATTTT.

The gene calls are TRBV18 and TRBJ2-7; 8 bases line up with TRBD1. The CDR3 contains 14 residues. Germline assignment: CDR1 KGHSH and CDR2 LQKENI. The ends lost 3 bases at V and 2 bases at J; junction bases unmatched: 3. As DNA, the CDR3 is TGTGCCAGCTCACCCGGGACAGGAACCTACGAGCAGTACTTC. The encoded protein is CASSPGTGTYEQYF.

The chain combines TRBV7-6 with TRBJ1-4; D is unresolved. Germline V gene data show CDR1 as SGHVS and CDR2 as FNYEAQ. Trimming pared 1 base from V and 8 bases from J, leaving 14 bases between. The CDR3 totals 15 residues. The CDR3 is CASSLDFSLGEKLFF. CDR3 nucleotide sequence: TGTGCCAGCAGCTTAGATTTCAGCCTCGGGGAAAAACTGTTTTTT.

This clone was detected only a few times. The V gene is TRBV21-1, the J gene TRBJ1-2; TRBD1, the table's D call, lacks a check against the DNA. TRBV21-1 is flagged as a pseudogene. The CDR3 is made up of 15 amino acids. The CDR3 DNA reads as TGTGCCAGCAGCCCCCCTAGAGACAGGGTGGATGGCTACACCTTC. Translating gives CASSPPRDRVDGYTF.

This chain uses TRBV28 with TRBJ1-5; tentative D call: TRBD1 (6 bases). The V end was cut by 6 bases, the J end by 0 bases, with 9 bases between. Germline CDR1 reads MDHEN; CDR2 reads SYDVKM. This CDR3 has 14 residues. This CDR3 reads CASRTGHSNQPQHF. For the CDR3, the DNA is TGTGCCAGCAGGACAGGACATAGCAATCAGCCCCAGCATTTT.

The chain employs TRBV21-1 and TRBJ1-5; no DNA check was done on the table's D call, TRBD1. TRBV21-1 is assigned pseudogene status. The CDR3 has 17 residues. The CDR3 reads CASSNFPGQETNQPQHF. CDR3 in DNA: TGTGCCAGCAGCAATTTTCCGGGACAGGAGACCAATCAGCCCCAGCATTTT.

The V gene is TRBV5-1, the J gene TRBJ2-3; perhaps TRBD2 as D (7 bases). The germline V and J ends were trimmed by 5 bases and 2 bases, with 15 bases remaining between them. The CDR3 covers 15 residues. Looked up from germline, CDR1 is SGHRS and CDR2 is YFSETQ. The CDR3 protein is CASRIGGGPTDTQYF. CDR3 coding DNA: TGCGCCAGCAGAATTGGGGGGGGGCCCACAGATACGCAGTATTTT.

The chain couples TRBV6-1 to TRBJ1-2; the D gene is possibly TRBD1 (5 bases). Germline loops: CDR1 MNHNS, CDR2 SASEGT. Trimming took off 3 bases at V and 4 bases at J, with 12 bases between the two ends. The CDR3 has 14 residues. Here the CDR3 DNA reads TGTGCCAGCAGTGAGTCGGGGGTATCCTATGGCTACACCTTC. Amino acids: CASSESGVSYGYTF.

CDR3 in amino acids: CASQPTSGEAFF. The CDR3 coding sequence is TGCGCCAGCCAACCTACATCGGGTGAAGCTTTCTTT. The rearrangement joins TRBV10-2 to TRBJ1-1, with no clear D. Germline CDR1 WSHSY, CDR2 SAAADI. The V gene lost 8 bases and the J gene lost 7 bases, with 14 bases spanning the gap. This CDR3 has 12 residues.

The CDR3 nucleotides read TGTGCCAGCTCGATGGCCCCGACTCGGCCCCAGCATTTT. Amino acid sequence: CASSMAPTRPQHF. This rearrangement joins TRBV18 to TRBJ1-5, with unresolved D. Trimming took 6 bases from V and 9 from J, leaving 15 bases between them. CDR3 length equals 13 residues. The germline gives CDR1 KGHSH, CDR2 LQKENI.

This chain links TRBV30 with TRBJ2-3; no definite D call. The germline V gene has CDR1 GTSNPN and CDR2 SVGIG (reference sequence). This CDR3 has 12 amino acids. Trimming took 0 bases from V and 4 from J, leaving 5 bases between them. CDR3 DNA sequence: TGTGCCTGGAGTGTTACAGCAGATACGCAGTATTTT. Translation gives CAWSVTADTQYF. Based on the CDR3 plus reference TRBV30 and TRBJ2-3, the full variable domain is SQTIHQWPATLVQPVGSPLSLECTVEGTSNPNLYWYRQAAGRGLQLLFYSVGIGQISSEVPQNLSASRPQDRQFILSSKKLLLSDSGFYLCAWSVTADTQYFGPGTRLTVL.

The chain couples TRBV7-2 to TRBJ1-2, with a weak D call TRBD1 (5 bases). CDR1 is SGHTA and CDR2 is FQGNSA in the germline V gene. Deletions cut 5 bases from V and 4 bases from J, with 11 bases between. CDR3 length: 13 residues. The CDR3 loop reads CASSPDSLYGYTF. The CDR3 DNA follows: TGTGCCAGCAGCCCCGACAGCCTCTATGGCTACACCTTC. Drawing the rest from reference TRBV7-2 and TRBJ1-2, the complete variable domain is GAGVSQSPSNKVTEKGKDVELRCDPISGHTALYWYRQSLGQGLEFLIYFQGNSAPDKSGLPSDRFSAERTGGSVSTLTIQRTQQEDSAVYLCASSPDSLYGYTFGSGTRLTVV.

This chain uses TRBV7-9 with TRBJ2-7, with D unclear. Germline CDR1 reads SEHNR; CDR2 reads FQNEAQ (reference sequence). CDR3 length: 12 residues. The V end was cut by 3 bases, the J end by 9 bases, with 12 bases between. The CDR3 region has the DNA TGTGCCAGCAGCTTCGACAATCTGGGGCAGTACTTC. Its translation: CASSFDNLGQYF.

The chain is built from TRBV15 and TRBJ1-2; D is unclear. Trimming left V 0 bases short and J 2 bases short, with 7 bases between. Germline CDR1 LNHNV, CDR2 YYDKDF (reference sequence). The CDR3 covers 14 residues. Written as DNA, the CDR3 is TGTGCCACCAGCAGAGAGCGAGCAAACTATGGCTACACCTTC. It is translated as CATSRERANYGYTF.

This clone was counted once. The chain uses TRBV9 and TRBJ2-1; 7 positions agree with TRBD2. The V and J ends lost 3 bases and 2 bases, in that order; junction bases with no gene match: 2. Looked up from germline, CDR1 is SGDLS and CDR2 is YYNGEE. The CDR3 consists of 14 residues. CDR3: CASSEGLAYNEQFF. In DNA, the CDR3 is TGTGCCAGCAGCGAAGGACTAGCCTACAATGAGCAGTTCTTC.

The rearrangement joins TRBV24-1 to TRBJ2-6; TRBD2 might be the D (6 bases). The CDR3 loop spans 17 amino acids. V was cut by 3 bases and J by 0 bases, with 11 bases left in between. CDR1 and CDR2 (germline): KGHDR, SFDVKD. The CDR3 bases are TGTGCCACCAGTGATAGGGGAGGTACCTCTGGGGCCAACGTCCTGACTTTC. It yields the protein CATSDRGGTSGANVLTF.

The chain recombines TRBV7-2 with TRBJ1-5; D is perhaps TRBD1 (6 bases). From germline, CDR1 is SGHTA and CDR2 FQGNSA. The CDR3 sequence is 14 residues long. V was cut by 4 bases and J by 5 bases, with 12 bases left in between. The CDR3 region has the DNA TGTGCCAGCAGCTCCTTGGACAGTTATCAGCCCCAGCATTTT. Translating it yields CASSSLDSYQPQHF.

V is TRBV7-9 and J is TRBJ1-6, with D possibly TRBD1 on 6 matching bases. The CDR3 extends over 18 amino acids. Germline assignment: CDR1 SEHNR and CDR2 FQNEAQ (reference sequence). Trimming removed 0 bases at V and 0 bases at J, with 12 bases between. CDR3 sequence reads: CASSLAGRQDSYNSPLHF. DNA of the CDR3: TGTGCCAGCAGCTTAGCGGGCCGACAGGACTCCTATAATTCACCCCTCCACTTT.

This sequence joins TRBV5-6 and TRBJ1-1; tentative D call: TRBD1 (6 bases). The CDR3 length is 14 residues. V was cut by 2 bases and J by 8 bases, with 16 bases left in between. CDR1 is SGHDT, CDR2 YYEEEE, per germline. The CDR3 region has the DNA TGTGCCAGCAGCTTTCGACAGGTGAGCCTAGAAGCTTTCTTT. Translated: CASSFRQVSLEAFF.

The genes are TRBV5-1 and TRBJ2-1; 10 nucleotides align to TRBD2. V trimming: 7 bases; J trimming: 7 bases; junction bases outside the gene matches: 8. The CDR3 is made up of 14 amino acids. Germline-derived CDR1 and CDR2 are SGHRS and YFSETQ. CDR3 residues: CASGAGGRMNEQFF. DNA for the CDR3: TGCGCCAGCGGAGCGGGGGGGAGGATGAATGAGCAGTTCTTC.

The CDR3 spells CASSLRLAGGETQYF. The DNA for the CDR3 is TGTGCCAGCAGCTTAAGACTAGCGGGGGGGGAGACCCAGTACTTC. The genes are TRBV7-2 and TRBJ2-5; 14 positions agree with TRBD2. Germline V gives CDR1 SGHTA, CDR2 FQGNSA. This CDR3 contains 15 residues. V dropped 2 bases and J dropped 5; count of bases not matched to a gene: 1.